This TCR beta chain derives from a study of cytomegalovirus exposure and HLA in healthy donors. 13 Jbeta primers and 60 Vbeta primers were used for the PCR. Assay: immunoSEQ multiplex PCR; the TCRdb copy retains only in-frame clones and omits some. The data show 90,000 to 120,000 clones, with about 84% seen just once and around 2.3% held by the top ten. The clonotype originates from a man aged 25-45 years in good health and CMV-seronegative. The specimen was PBMCs.

The CDR3 DNA follows: TGTGCCAGCAGTATAGGACAGGGCTTCAATCAGCCCCAGCATTTT. This gives the protein CASSIGQGFNQPQHF. V is TRBV6-5 and J is TRBJ1-5; 8 nucleotides align to TRBD1. This CDR3 comprises 15 residues. Germline V gene data show CDR1 as MNHEY and CDR2 as SVGAGI. After removal of 5 bases from V and 3 bases from J, the junction contained 6 bases not matched to a gene.